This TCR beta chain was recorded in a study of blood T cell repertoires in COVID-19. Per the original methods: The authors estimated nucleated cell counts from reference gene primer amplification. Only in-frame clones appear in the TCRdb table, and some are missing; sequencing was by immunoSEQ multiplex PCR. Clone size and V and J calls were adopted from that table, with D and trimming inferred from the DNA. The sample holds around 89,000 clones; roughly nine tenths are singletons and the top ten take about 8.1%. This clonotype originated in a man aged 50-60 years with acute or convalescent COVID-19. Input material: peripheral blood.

The CDR3 coding sequence is TGTGCCAGCTCACTCTCCCTGAACACTGAAGCTTTCTTT. This gives the protein CASSLSLNTEAFF. The chain recombines TRBV18 with TRBJ1-1; D is unresolved. The CDR3 is made up of 13 amino acids. Trimming removed 4 bases at V and 0 bases at J, with 6 bases between. Germline values: CDR1 KGHSH, CDR2 LQKENI.